The entry below describes one T cell receptor beta chain. From germline, CDR1 is SNHLY and CDR2 FYNNEI. V was clipped by 6 bases and J by 5 bases, with 13 bases between them. The CDR3 covers 13 residues. These data originate in a study of technical replicates of blood from several donors. This table comes from immunoSEQ multiplex PCR, and its TCRdb copy is limited to in-frame clones, with some not included. The sample carries under 80,000 clones, approximately 91% recorded once. Sequences were obtained from T cells isolated from PBMCs. The V gene is TRBV2, the J gene TRBJ1-1; a possible D gene is TRBD1 (5 bases). The TCR was taken from a human donor in good health. Some clones in this sample may be carry-over from other donors' samples. CDR3 DNA sequence: TGTGCCAGCAGAGTTCAGGGAGGGACTGAAGCTTTCTTT. Translation gives CASRVQGGTEAFF.